The TCR beta chain under discussion was sequenced for a study of radiation and T cells in renal cell carcinoma. Overall study findings and caveats: Compared with controls, irradiated tumors had more, larger dominant CDR3 motifs. Compared with controls, irradiated tumors showed greater TCR clonality. Only small tumor regions of 0.85 to 1 g were sampled.

With V trimmed by 1 base and J by 12 bases, 10 bases remained unmatched. The CDR3 covers 16 residues. Germline assignment: CDR1 SGHAT and CDR2 FQNNGV. This clone was observed once. Its target is unknown. Treatment denoted: treatment-naive control, cytoreductive nephrectomy. Control tumors came from several females and 11 to 12 males, aged roughly 35 to 82. Profiled with immunoSEQ multiplex PCR; TCRdb holds only in-frame clones, not every one. The sample shows 20,000 or so clones, nearly 55% of them seen only once. The chain joins TRBV11-2 to TRBJ2-6, with TRBD1 matching 9 bases. This TCR was recovered from a human donor with renal cell carcinoma. The sample in question was tumor tissue, obtained from a patient whose treatment was nephrectomy without radiotherapy. CDR3 sequence: CASSLGGQGLLSVLTF. The DNA for the CDR3 is TGTGCCAGCAGCTTAGGGGGACAGGGATTATTGAGCGTCCTGACTTTC.